The text below deals with one TCR beta chain. The sample belongs to a study of blood T cell repertoires in COVID-19. For the study at large: Some COVID-19 samples were acute and others convalescent; all came from the United States, Italy and Spain. In each case, the material was cDNA or gDNA derived from T cells, B-cell-depleted T cells, or PBMCs.

Germline V CDR1 and CDR2: SGHTA, FQGNSA. The germline V and J ends were trimmed by 2 bases and 3 bases, with 4 bases remaining between them. The CDR3 contains 13 residues. Original processing methods: Cell counts per sample came from amplifying reference gene primers. Profiling relied on immunoSEQ multiplex PCR, and the TCRdb table lists in-frame clones only, not all of them. V, J and clone size reflect that table, while D and trimming were determined from the DNA. The sample lists tens of thousands of clones, more than 70% occurring once. This chain connects TRBV7-2 to TRBJ2-2, with no clear D. Sequencing was carried out using peripheral blood. This sequence was found in a human donor in a cohort sampled during active COVID-19. CDR3 nucleotide sequence: TGTGCCAGCAGCTTATCAGACACCGGGGAGCTGTTTTTT. Protein: CASSLSDTGELFF.